This passage covers 11 T cell receptor beta chains from one sample sequenced in a study of sequential checkpoint blockade in melanoma (dated by TCRdb to between 2018 and 2020). Library method: the immunoSEQ multiplex PCR assay. The source is immuneACCESS, and TCRdb retained only in-frame sequences with V and J called. Part of the clones is not carried over; for the studies checked, unresolved V genes explain less than half of this, and the remainder is unexplained. This sample gives just under 20,000 clones in total; more than 60% of them show up just once. The ten largest clones add up to approximately 40% of the sample. The treatment or condition label corresponds to: randomized to nivolumab then ipilimumab (arm A) or the reverse (arm B). The sequencing here drew on CD8+ T cells sorted from blood (inferred from file names), taken from a patient given nivolumab and ipilimumab in sequence. The source is a human donor with melanoma.

V gene TRBV15 combines with J gene TRBJ1-5; D ambiguous. This CDR3 comprises 13 residues. Per the germline V gene, CDR1 is LNHNV and CDR2 is YYDKDF (reference sequence). Deletions cut 9 bases from V and 4 bases from J, with 13 bases between. The CDR3 spells CATGQESNQPQHF. The DNA of the CDR3 is TGTGCCACGGGCCAGGAATCGAATCAGCCCCAGCATTTT.

The count of this clone is one. The chain joins TRBV7-9 to TRBJ1-1; perhaps TRBD1 as D (6 bases). Between the trimmed V and J ends, which lost 1 base and 3 bases, there was a span of 9 bases. The CDR3 consists of 14 residues. CDR1 and CDR2 (germline): SEHNR, FQNEAQ (reference sequence). Here the CDR3 reads CASSLESGDTEAFF. The CDR3 coding sequence is TGTGCCAGCAGCTTAGAGTCAGGGGACACTGAAGCTTTCTTT.

J is TRBJ1-6 and V is TRBV11-2; the match to TRBD1 covers 7 bases. J was trimmed by 6 bases and V by 5 bases; bases with no gene match: 10. The CDR3 consists of 16 residues. CDR1 is SGHAT and CDR2 is FQNNGV in the germline V gene. The CDR3 reads CASSVSPGTANSPLHF. The CDR3 coding sequence is TGTGCCAGCAGCGTCAGTCCCGGGACAGCTAATTCACCCCTCCACTTT.

The rearrangement joins TRBV4-1 to TRBJ2-7; tentatively, D is TRBD2 (5 bases). The V and J ends lost 4 bases and 1 base respectively, with 11 bases between them. The germline V gene encodes CDR1 MGHRA and CDR2 YSYEKL. There are 14 residues in the CDR3. CDR3 bases: TGCGCCAGCAGCCCCCCGCCGGGGTCCTACGAGCAGTACTTC. Translating gives CASSPPPGSYEQYF.

The rearrangement links TRBV29-1 to TRBJ2-7; no firm D call. CDR3 length equals 11 residues. Per germline, CDR1 SQVTM and CDR2 ANQGSEA. The V end lost 4 bases, the J end lost 2 bases, and 6 bases lay between the germline ends. The CDR3 DNA reads TGCAGCGTTGTGGAGACCTACGAGCAGTACTTC. Protein product: CSVVETYEQYF.

This chain links TRBV6-5 with TRBJ2-7; TRBD1 agrees at 9 bases. V trimming: 8 bases; J trimming: 5 bases; junction bases outside the gene matches: 7. Germline V gives CDR1 MNHEY, CDR2 SVGAGI. This CDR3 has 13 amino acids. Here the CDR3 reads CASSRDRAHEQYF. CDR3 nucleotide sequence: TGTGCCAGCTCGAGGGACAGGGCCCACGAGCAGTACTTC.

This rearrangement joins TRBV5-8 to TRBJ1-5; 7 nucleotides match TRBD1. There are 15 residues in the CDR3. Looked up from germline, CDR1 is SGHTS and CDR2 is YDEGEE. V shed 0 bases, J shed 4 bases, and the junction held 4 bases outside the gene matches. CDR3 in amino acids: CASSLGQGLNQPQHF. CDR3 DNA: TGTGCCAGCAGCTTGGGACAGGGTCTAAATCAGCCCCAGCATTTT.

The chain employs TRBV5-4 and TRBJ1-4; the D is unclear. Germline loops: CDR1 SGHNT, CDR2 YYREEE (reference sequence). The length of the CDR3 is 12 residues. Trimming cost V 7 bases and J 7 bases, with 11 bases left between them. CDR3 nucleotide sequence: TGTGCCAGCCAGCTAGAGGGTGAAAAACTGTTTTTT. Translating it yields CASQLEGEKLFF.

This clone rates as medium-sized. V is TRBV27 and J is TRBJ2-7; TRBD1 aligns across 8 bases. There are 15 residues in the CDR3. Germline V CDR1 and CDR2: MNHEY, SMNVEV (reference sequence). J gave up 5 bases and V 7 bases, and 13 bases lay outside the gene matches. CDR3 sequence: CASTPSADRVHEQYF. CDR3 bases: TGTGCCAGCACCCCCTCCGCGGACAGGGTCCACGAGCAGTACTTC.

V is TRBV19 and J is TRBJ2-7, with a possible D match to TRBD1 (7 bases). The CDR3 is 12 amino acids. V shed 10 bases and J shed 7 bases, with 17 bases lying between them. Germline-derived CDR1 and CDR2 are LNHDA and SQIVND (reference sequence). The CDR3 region is CATRGEGREQYF. Here the CDR3 DNA reads TGTGCCACCAGGGGGGAAGGTCGTGAGCAGTACTTC. The full variable domain, completed using reference TRBV19 and TRBJ2-7, is DGGITQSPKYLFRKEGQNVTLSCEQNLNHDAMYWYRQDPGQGLRLIYYSQIVNDFQKGDIAEGYSVSREKKESFPLTVTSAQKNPTAFYLCATRGEGREQYFGPGTRLTVT.

This sequence joins TRBV6-4 and TRBJ2-7, with D unclear. Between the trimmed V and J ends, which lost 0 bases and 4 bases, there was a span of 13 bases. This CDR3 region has 15 residues. Germline V gene lookup returns CDR1 MRHNA and CDR2 SNTAGT. DNA for the CDR3: TGTGCCAGCAGTGACTCCTCTAGGCGAGGTTACGAGCAGTACTTC. This codes for CASSDSSRRGYEQYF.